The source of this T cell receptor beta chain is a study of CD4+ T cells in melanoma (dated by TCRdb to between 2021 and 2024). About the investigation overall: Neoantigen-specific CD4+ T cells in human melanoma were what the study investigated.

Patients with melanoma were used as donors. Comments on this clone: The antigen this receptor binds is unknown. Per-base quality was not reported, and no clone a single base away is much larger than it.

General conclusions and limits of the study: Neoantigen-specific CD4+ T cells in melanoma were reported to show diverse differentiation states. The report described a correlation between neoantigen-specific CD4+ T cells and the function of CD8+ T cells, macrophages and B cells.

To prepare the library, the immunoSEQ multiplex PCR assay was applied. The source is immuneACCESS, and TCRdb retained only in-frame sequences with V and J called. Part of the clones is not carried over; for the studies checked, unresolved V genes explain less than half of this, and the remainder is unexplained. Recorded for this sample are fewer than 20,000 clones; under 90% of them occurred a single time. Approximately 5.4% of the sample lies in the top ten. This clonotype was sampled from a human donor with melanoma. Sequencing was performed on cells from a culture (not recorded whether cultured in vitro).

The CDR3 here reads CASSFGGDSGDQETQYF. The nucleotide sequence reads as follows: TGCGCCAGCAGCTTCGGAGGGGACAGCGGGGACCAAGAGACCCAGTACTTC. Recombination linked TRBV5-1 to TRBJ2-5; the D gene could be either TRBD1 or TRBD2, each agreeing at 7 bases. V and J are truncated by 2 bases and 0 bases respectively, leaving an intervening sequence of 17 bases. CDR1 SGHRS and CDR2 YFSETQ are derived from the germline V gene. The CDR3, cysteine through phenylalanine, is 17 amino acids long. Of the read, only the CDR3 DNA is kept; its 51 bases are in frame from base 1.